What follows are 25 T cell receptor beta chains derived from one specimen sequenced in a study of T cell repertoires in ileal Crohn's disease. The assay was immunoSEQ multiplex PCR, and TCRdb's table has in-frame clones only and misses some. The sample carries about 14,000 clones, 80% to 85% recorded once. Sequences were obtained from ileal tissue. The receptors stem from an adult with Crohn's disease.

The V gene is TRBV19, the J gene TRBJ2-1, with TRBD2 matching 12 bases. Germline CDR1 LNHDA, CDR2 SQIVND (reference sequence). CDR3 size: 13 residues. Trimming at V came to 10 bases and at J to 10 bases, leaving 8 bases not matched to a gene. CDR3 protein: CATALAGGREQFF. The CDR3 nucleotides read TGTGCCACCGCACTAGCGGGAGGAAGAGAGCAGTTCTTC.

The chain couples TRBV11-2 to TRBJ2-2, with D hard to call. The CDR3 covers 11 residues. V was shortened by 6 bases and J by 7 bases, with 6 bases between the two germline ends. Germline V lookup: CDR1 SGHAT, CDR2 FQNNGV. The CDR3 reads CASSHGGELFF. Here the CDR3 DNA reads TGTGCCAGCAGTCACGGCGGGGAGCTGTTTTTT.

The rearrangement joins TRBV7-8 to TRBJ1-5; a weak D match, TRBD1 (5 bases). CDR1 and CDR2 from the germline V gene are SGHVS and FQNEAQ. V lost 0 bases and J 6 bases, leaving 12 bases between the germline ends. CDR3 length: 15 residues. CDR3 sequence: CASSLAGSGLQPQHF. The CDR3 nucleotides are TGTGCCAGCAGCTTAGCGGGGTCAGGGCTTCAGCCCCAGCATTTT.

The chain uses TRBV7-2 and TRBJ2-1, with TRBD2 as a possible D gene (6 bases). The germline V gene encodes CDR1 SGHTA and CDR2 FQGNSA. The CDR3 is 14 amino acids. Trimming stripped 7 bases from V and 4 bases from J, with 14 bases between. The CDR3 spells CASTRDSRYNEQFF. The CDR3 DNA sequence: TGTGCCAGCACCCGGGACTCACGATACAATGAGCAGTTCTTC.

V and J are TRBV30 and TRBJ1-4; D is unclear. The CDR3 contains 16 residues. Germline V CDR1 and CDR2: GTSNPN, SVGIG (reference sequence). V was pared by 1 base and J by 3 bases, with 15 bases between. The CDR3 protein is CAWSAGWSEANEKLFF. In nucleotides, the CDR3 is TGTGCCTGGAGTGCGGGGTGGAGTGAGGCTAATGAAAAACTGTTTTTT. Supplemented by reference TRBV30 and TRBJ1-4, the full variable domain reads SQTIHQWPATLVQPVGSPLSLECTVEGTSNPNLYWYRQAAGRGLQLLFYSVGIGQISSEVPQNLSASRPQDRQFILSSKKLLLSDSGFYLCAWSAGWSEANEKLFFGSGTQLSVL.

This clone was counted only a few times. V and J are TRBV27 and TRBJ2-7, with 8 bases identical to TRBD2. Unmatched junction bases numbered 5, after V lost 2 bases and J lost 2 bases. This CDR3 region has 15 residues. Germline V gene data show CDR1 as MNHEY and CDR2 as SMNVEV (reference sequence). DNA of the CDR3: TGTGCCAGCAGTTTAGGTAGCGGGACTGCCTACGAGCAGTACTTC. It is translated as CASSLGSGTAYEQYF.

CDR3 residues: CASSLGGGLGYTF. CDR3 in DNA: TGTGCCAGTAGTTTGGGCGGCGGGCTGGGCTACACCTTC. V and J are TRBV19 and TRBJ1-2; D unclear. This CDR3 is 13 amino acids long. Germline V CDR1 and CDR2: LNHDA, SQIVND (reference sequence). The V end was cut by 5 bases, the J end by 8 bases, with 15 bases between.

The V gene is TRBV9, the J gene TRBJ1-3; 7 bases match TRBD1. From germline, CDR1 is SGDLS and CDR2 YYNGEE. The CDR3 runs to 15 residues. Trimming removed 4 bases from V and 0 bases from J; junction bases left unmatched: 4. The CDR3 spells CASSTRTGSGNTIYF. The CDR3 DNA reads TGTGCCAGCAGCACCCGGACAGGCTCTGGAAACACCATATATTTT.

The chain recombines TRBV4-1 with TRBJ2-7; weak D call: TRBD1 (6 bases). This CDR3 is 14 amino acids long. From germline, CDR1 is MGHRA and CDR2 YSYEKL. Trimming left V 3 bases short and J 4 bases short, with 13 bases between. CDR3 loop: CASSHGDKKYEQYF. The CDR3 DNA sequence: TGCGCCAGCAGCCACGGGGACAAAAAGTACGAGCAGTACTTC.

This clone showed up just once. The chain has TRBV28 and TRBJ1-5, with D maybe TRBD1 (6 bases). Germline V gene data show CDR1 as MDHEN and CDR2 as SYDVKM. V dropped 8 bases and J dropped 4 bases, with 15 bases sitting between them. This CDR3 region has 14 residues. The CDR3 sequence is CASARGGDNQPQHF. In DNA form, the CDR3 reads TGTGCCAGCGCTCGGGGGGGCGATAATCAGCCCCAGCATTTT.

The V gene is TRBV6-1, the J gene TRBJ2-1; 9 positions match TRBD1. V lost 3 bases and J lost 6; bases outside the gene matches: 3. The germline CDR1 and CDR2 sequences are MNHNS and SASEGT. This CDR3 comprises 14 residues. CDR3 bases: TGTGCCAGCAGTGACCCGACAGGGGGCAATGAGCAGTTCTTC. Amino acids: CASSDPTGGNEQFF.

The chain employs TRBV30 and TRBJ2-7; the match to TRBD1 covers 10 bases. CDR3 length: 14 residues. Trimming took 4 bases from V and 3 from J; bases not matched to a gene: 6. Germline CDR1 reads GTSNPN; CDR2 reads SVGIG (reference sequence). This CDR3 reads CAWTGQGGFYEQYF. In DNA form, the CDR3 reads TGTGCCTGGACTGGACAGGGGGGTTTCTACGAGCAGTACTTC.

This chain links TRBV5-4 with TRBJ2-7; 8 bases align to TRBD1. This CDR3 contains 15 residues. V dropped 2 bases and J dropped 6; count of bases not matched to a gene: 10. The germline V gene has CDR1 SGHNT and CDR2 YYREEE (reference sequence). CDR3 coding DNA: TGTGCCAGCAGCTTTCGGACAGGGTCGGGGTCCGAGCAGTACTTC. Protein sequence: CASSFRTGSGSEQYF.

This clone was picked up a small number of times. The V and J genes are TRBV2 and TRBJ2-1; D is perhaps TRBD2 (5 bases). CDR1 is SNHLY, CDR2 FYNNEI, per germline. Trimming left V 2 bases short and J 9 bases short, with 23 bases between. The CDR3 runs to 17 residues. In nucleotides, the CDR3 is TGTGCCAGCAGTGAAAGATCGGCACTAGTCGGACCCGGTGAGCAGTTCTTC. It codes for CASSERSALVGPGEQFF.

In this sample, this clone turned up once. This chain joins TRBV30 and TRBJ1-6, with TRBD1 as a possible D gene (5 bases). Germline V gene data show CDR1 as GTSNPN and CDR2 as SVGIG (reference sequence). This CDR3 region has 15 residues. V was shortened by 0 bases and J by 10 bases, with 16 bases between the two germline ends. The CDR3 protein is CAWSVPRVGGSPLHF. CDR3 DNA sequence: TGTGCCTGGAGTGTACCCAGGGTGGGTGGGTCACCCCTCCACTTT.

CDR3 loop: CASSEGQAYGYTF. The DNA for the CDR3 is TGTGCCAGCAGTGAGGGACAGGCCTATGGCTACACCTTC. This chain joins TRBV6-6 and TRBJ1-2; TRBD1 matches at 8 bases. The CDR3 totals 13 residues. V was pared by 5 bases and J by 4 bases, with 3 bases of the junction left unmatched. Germline loops: CDR1 MNHNY, CDR2 SVGAGI (reference sequence).

In its sample, this clone was seen once. The chain employs TRBV28 and TRBJ1-1, with D uncertain. The CDR3 is 12 residues long. V lost 8 bases, J lost 2 bases, and 9 bases lay in between. Germline values: CDR1 MDHEN, CDR2 SYDVKM. The CDR3 sequence is CASWRDNTEAFF. The CDR3 DNA follows: TGTGCCAGCTGGAGAGATAACACTGAAGCTTTCTTT.

The CDR3 nucleotides are TGCGCCAGCGGGTCCGAATGGCGCAGGGGCACAGATACGCAGTATTTT. This translates into CASGSEWRRGTDTQYF. The chain carries TRBV5-1 and TRBJ2-3, with a weak D call TRBD1 (5 bases). CDR1 and CDR2 from the germline V gene are SGHRS and YFSETQ. This CDR3 has 16 amino acids. V lost 7 bases to trimming and J lost 1 base, with 19 bases between them.

This clone has only one observation. J is TRBJ2-7 and V is TRBV29-1; 7 bases map to TRBD2. Germline assignment: CDR1 SQVTM and CDR2 ANQGSEA. The CDR3 is 13 residues long. V was pared by 4 bases and J by 6 bases, with 9 bases of the junction left unmatched. Here the CDR3 reads CSVAPSGEGEQYF. The DNA of the CDR3 is TGCAGCGTTGCCCCGTCGGGGGAGGGCGAGCAGTACTTC.

This clone was counted a few times. The rearrangement joins TRBV7-6 to TRBJ2-5; tentative D call: TRBD1 (6 bases). The J call is in doubt because the DNA end fits TRBJ2-7 better. CDR1 and CDR2 from the germline V gene are SGHVS and FNYEAQ. This CDR3 comprises 15 residues. The chain's CDR3 is CASSLEGTWGYEQYF. In DNA, the CDR3 is TGTGCCAGCAGCTTAGAAGGGACATGGGGCTACGAGCAGTACTTC.

J is TRBJ2-1 and V is TRBV30; possibly TRBD2 for D (6 bases). Germline assignment: CDR1 GTSNPN and CDR2 SVGIG (reference sequence). The CDR3 contains 11 residues. The V end lost 3 bases, the J end lost 7 bases, and 7 bases lay between the germline ends. CDR3 sequence reads: CAWREGNEQFF. CDR3 coding DNA: TGTGCCTGGAGGGAGGGAAATGAGCAGTTCTTC. Full variable domain (rest looked up from reference TRBV30 and TRBJ2-1): SQTIHQWPATLVQPVGSPLSLECTVEGTSNPNLYWYRQAAGRGLQLLFYSVGIGQISSEVPQNLSASRPQDRQFILSSKKLLLSDSGFYLCAWREGNEQFFGPGTRLTVL.

This chain connects TRBV20-1 to TRBJ1-1; D is ambiguous. Germline CDR1 reads DFQATT; CDR2 reads SNEGSKA (reference sequence). V shed 0 bases and J shed 11 bases, with 10 bases lying between them. This CDR3 is built from 11 residues. The CDR3 is CSARDLLEAFF. CDR3 bases: TGCAGTGCTAGAGATCTCCTCGAGGCTTTCTTT.

The genes are TRBV7-9 and TRBJ2-7, with D unresolved. The CDR3 totals 12 residues. CDR1 SEHNR and CDR2 FQNEAQ come from the germline V gene (reference sequence). Trimming removed 4 bases at V and 7 bases at J, with 11 bases between. The CDR3 region is CASSSNQVEQYF. For the CDR3, the DNA is TGTGCCAGCAGCTCCAACCAGGTTGAGCAGTACTTC.

This chain links TRBV6-1 with TRBJ2-5; TRBD2 agrees at 9 bases. V lost 10 bases to trimming and J lost 7 bases; unmatched junction nucleotides: 10. This CDR3 has 13 amino acids. Germline assignment: CDR1 MNHNS and CDR2 SASEGT. CDR3 protein: CATSERREGTQYF. DNA of the CDR3: TGTGCCACGTCCGAGCGGCGGGAGGGGACCCAGTACTTC.

The rearrangement links TRBV28 to TRBJ1-6; perhaps TRBD1 as D (5 bases). CDR3 length equals 14 residues. V lost 3 bases and J 9 bases, leaving 12 bases between the germline ends. The germline V gene has CDR1 MDHEN and CDR2 SYDVKM. The CDR3 reads CASSFYGQGSPLHF. DNA of the CDR3: TGTGCCAGCAGTTTTTATGGGCAGGGTTCACCCCTCCACTTT.